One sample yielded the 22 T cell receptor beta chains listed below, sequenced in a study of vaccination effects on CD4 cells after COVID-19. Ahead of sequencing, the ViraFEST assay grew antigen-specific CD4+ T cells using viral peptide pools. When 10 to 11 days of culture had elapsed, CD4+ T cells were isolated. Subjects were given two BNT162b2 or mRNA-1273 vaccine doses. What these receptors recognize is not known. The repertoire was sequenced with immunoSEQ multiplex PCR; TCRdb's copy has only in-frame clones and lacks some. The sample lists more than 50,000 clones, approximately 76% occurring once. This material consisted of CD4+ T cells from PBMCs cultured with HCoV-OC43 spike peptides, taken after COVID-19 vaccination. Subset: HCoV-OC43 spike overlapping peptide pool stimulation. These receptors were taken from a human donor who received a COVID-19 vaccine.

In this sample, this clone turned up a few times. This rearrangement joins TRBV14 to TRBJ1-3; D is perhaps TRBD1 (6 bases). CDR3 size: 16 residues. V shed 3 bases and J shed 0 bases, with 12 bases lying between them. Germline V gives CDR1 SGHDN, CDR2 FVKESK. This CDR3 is CASSQKRTVSGNTIYF. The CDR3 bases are TGTGCCAGCAGCCAGAAACGGACAGTCTCTGGAAACACCATATATTTT.

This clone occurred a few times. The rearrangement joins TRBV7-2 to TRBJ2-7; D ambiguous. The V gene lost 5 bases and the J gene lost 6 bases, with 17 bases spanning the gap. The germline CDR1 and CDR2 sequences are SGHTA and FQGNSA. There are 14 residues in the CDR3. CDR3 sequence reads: CASSPNLGSGEQYV. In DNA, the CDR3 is TGTGCCAGCAGCCCGAACTTAGGTTCTGGCGAGCAGTACGTC.

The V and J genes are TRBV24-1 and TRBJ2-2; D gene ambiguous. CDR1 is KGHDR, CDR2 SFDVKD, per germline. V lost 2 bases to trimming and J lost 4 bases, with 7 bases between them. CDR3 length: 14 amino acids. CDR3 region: CATSDSPTTGELFF. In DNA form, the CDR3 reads TGTGCCACCAGTGATTCTCCAACCACCGGGGAGCTGTTTTTT.

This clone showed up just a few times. CDR3 protein: CASSLEGTRAADTQYF. The CDR3 region has the DNA TGTGCCAGCAGCTTGGAGGGGACTAGAGCCGCAGATACGCAGTATTTT. The chain couples TRBV5-4 to TRBJ2-3, with 8 positions matching TRBD2. Trimming removed 0 bases from V and 4 bases from J; junction bases left unmatched: 7. The CDR3 is 16 residues long. Germline CDR1 and CDR2: SGHNT and YYREEE (reference sequence).

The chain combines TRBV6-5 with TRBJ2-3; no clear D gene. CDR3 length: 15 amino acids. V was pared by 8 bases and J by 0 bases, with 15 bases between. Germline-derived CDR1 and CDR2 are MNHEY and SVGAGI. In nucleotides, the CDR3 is TGTGCCAGCCGGAATAGACGGTCGAGCACAGATACGCAGTATTTT. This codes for CASRNRRSSTDTQYF.

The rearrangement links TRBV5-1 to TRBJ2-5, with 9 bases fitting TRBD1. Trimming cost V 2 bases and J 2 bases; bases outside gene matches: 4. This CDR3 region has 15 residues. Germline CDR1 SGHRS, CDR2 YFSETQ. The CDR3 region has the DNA TGCGCCAGCAGCTTTGGTGGACAGGGGCAAGAGACCCAGTACTTC. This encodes CASSFGGQGQETQYF.

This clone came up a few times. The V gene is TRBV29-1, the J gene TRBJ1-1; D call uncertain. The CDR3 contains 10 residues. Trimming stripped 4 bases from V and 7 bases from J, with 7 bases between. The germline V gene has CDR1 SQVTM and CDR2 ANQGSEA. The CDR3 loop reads CSVVGYEAFF. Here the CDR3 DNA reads TGCAGCGTTGTAGGGTATGAAGCTTTCTTT.

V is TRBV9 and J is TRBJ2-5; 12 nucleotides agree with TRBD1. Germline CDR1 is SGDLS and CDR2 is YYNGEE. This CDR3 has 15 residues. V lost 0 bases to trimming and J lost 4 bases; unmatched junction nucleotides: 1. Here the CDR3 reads CASSVGDRGPETQYF. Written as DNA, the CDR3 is TGTGCCAGCAGCGTAGGGGACAGGGGGCCAGAGACCCAGTACTTC.

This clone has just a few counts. The CDR3 nucleotides read TGTGCCAGCGGGGACAGGGCCTACTCACCCCTCCACTTT. This encodes CASGDRAYSPLHF. This chain connects TRBV6-5 to TRBJ1-6; 9 bases align to TRBD1. The CDR3 length is 13 residues. V gave up 8 bases and J gave up 10 bases; unmatched junction bases: 6. Germline V gene sequence: CDR1 MNHEY, CDR2 SVGAGI.

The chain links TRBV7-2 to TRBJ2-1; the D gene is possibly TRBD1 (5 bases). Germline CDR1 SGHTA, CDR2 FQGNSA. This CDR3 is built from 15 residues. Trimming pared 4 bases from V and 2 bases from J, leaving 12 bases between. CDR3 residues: CASSSRVDPYNEQFF. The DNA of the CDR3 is TGTGCCAGCAGCTCCAGGGTAGACCCCTACAATGAGCAGTTCTTC.

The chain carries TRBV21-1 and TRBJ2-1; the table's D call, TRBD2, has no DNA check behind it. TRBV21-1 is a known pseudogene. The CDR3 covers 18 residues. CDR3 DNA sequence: TGTGCCAGCAGCATCCGAGCGGGGGGTTCACCCCCCACCAATGAGCAGTTCTTC. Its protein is CASSIRAGGSPPTNEQFF.

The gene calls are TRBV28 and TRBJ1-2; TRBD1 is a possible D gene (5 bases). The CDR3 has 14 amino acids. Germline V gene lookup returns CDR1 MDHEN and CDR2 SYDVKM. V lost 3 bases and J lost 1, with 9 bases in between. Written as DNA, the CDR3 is TGTGCCAGCAGTTTCGGGACTCTTAACTATGGCTACACCTTC. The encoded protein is CASSFGTLNYGYTF.

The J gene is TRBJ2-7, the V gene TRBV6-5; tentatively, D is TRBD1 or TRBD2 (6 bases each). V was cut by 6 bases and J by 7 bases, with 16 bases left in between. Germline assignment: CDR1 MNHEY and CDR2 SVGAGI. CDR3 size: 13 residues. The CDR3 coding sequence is TGTGCCAGCAGGCGGGACACCGAGGGGGAGCAGTACGTC. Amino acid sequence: CASRRDTEGEQYV.

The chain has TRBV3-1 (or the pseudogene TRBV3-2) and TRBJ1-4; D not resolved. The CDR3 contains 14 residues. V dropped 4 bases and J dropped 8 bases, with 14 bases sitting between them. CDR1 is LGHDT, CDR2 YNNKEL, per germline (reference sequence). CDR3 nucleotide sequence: TGTGCCAGCAGCCCCTCTGGTGGAGACGAAAAACTGTTTTTT. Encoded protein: CASSPSGGDEKLFF.

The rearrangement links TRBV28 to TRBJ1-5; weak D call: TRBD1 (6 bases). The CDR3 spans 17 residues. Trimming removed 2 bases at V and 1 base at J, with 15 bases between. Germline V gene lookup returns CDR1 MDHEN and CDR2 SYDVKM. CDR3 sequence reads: CASSLPQDSLSNQPQHF. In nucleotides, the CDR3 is TGTGCCAGCAGTTTACCCCAGGACAGTTTAAGCAATCAGCCCCAGCATTTT.

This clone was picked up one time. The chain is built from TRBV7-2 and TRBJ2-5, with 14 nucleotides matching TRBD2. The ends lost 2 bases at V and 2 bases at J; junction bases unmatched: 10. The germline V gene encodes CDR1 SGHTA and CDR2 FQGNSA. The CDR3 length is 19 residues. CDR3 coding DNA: TGTGCCAGCAGCTTAATAAGACTAGCGGGGGGGGCCCAACAAGAGACCCAGTACTTC. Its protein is CASSLIRLAGGAQQETQYF.

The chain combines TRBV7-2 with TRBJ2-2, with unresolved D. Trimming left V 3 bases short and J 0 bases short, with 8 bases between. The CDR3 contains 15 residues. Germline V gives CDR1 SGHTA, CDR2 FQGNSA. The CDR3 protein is CASSFRRSNTGELFF. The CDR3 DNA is TGTGCCAGCAGCTTCCGGCGGTCGAACACCGGGGAGCTGTTTTTT.

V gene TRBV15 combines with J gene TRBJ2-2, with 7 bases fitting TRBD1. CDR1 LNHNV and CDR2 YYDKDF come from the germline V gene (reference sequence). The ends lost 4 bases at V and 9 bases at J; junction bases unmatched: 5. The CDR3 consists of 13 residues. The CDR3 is CATSTDRDRELFF. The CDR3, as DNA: TGTGCCACCAGCACCGACAGGGACCGGGAGCTGTTTTTT.

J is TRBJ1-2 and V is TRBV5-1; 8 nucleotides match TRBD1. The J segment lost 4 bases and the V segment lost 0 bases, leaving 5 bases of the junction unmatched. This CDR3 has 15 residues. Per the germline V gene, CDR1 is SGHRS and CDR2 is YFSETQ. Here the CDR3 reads CASSLGAGGVYGYTF. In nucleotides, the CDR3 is TGCGCCAGCAGCTTGGGGGCAGGGGGCGTCTATGGCTACACCTTC.

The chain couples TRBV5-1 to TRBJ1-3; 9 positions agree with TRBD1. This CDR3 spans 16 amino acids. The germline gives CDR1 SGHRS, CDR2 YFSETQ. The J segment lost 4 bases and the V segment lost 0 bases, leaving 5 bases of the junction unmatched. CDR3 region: CASSLGDRELGNTIYF. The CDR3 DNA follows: TGCGCCAGCAGCTTGGGGGACAGGGAACTAGGAAACACCATATATTTT.

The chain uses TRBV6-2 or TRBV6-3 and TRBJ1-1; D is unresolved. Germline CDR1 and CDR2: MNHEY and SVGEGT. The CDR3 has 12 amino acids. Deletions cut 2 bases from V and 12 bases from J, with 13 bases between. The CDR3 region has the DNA TGTGCCAGCAGTTACGGACCCCCGCCACCTTTCTTT. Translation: CASSYGPPPPFF.

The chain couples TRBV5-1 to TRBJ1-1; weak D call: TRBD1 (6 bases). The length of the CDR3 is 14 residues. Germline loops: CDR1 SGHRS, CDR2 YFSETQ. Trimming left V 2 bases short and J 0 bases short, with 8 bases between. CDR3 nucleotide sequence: TGCGCCAGCAGCTTCCAGGGGTTGAACACTGAAGCTTTCTTT. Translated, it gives CASSFQGLNTEAFF.